These 22 T cell receptor beta chains share one sample of origin, sequenced in a study of spatial heterogeneity in lung cancer. Whole-study results and caveats: Mutation tallies in tumors tracked expanded intratumoral alpha and beta TCR counts.

Which antigens these TCRs recognize remains unknown. Each CDR3 protein gets one entry after TCRdb re-called the 5' RACE reads with MiXCR. Of approximately 6,800 distinct CDR3 sequences in the sample, around 15% were seen once. This sample's time point: sample taken at primary tumor resection. The starting material was lung tumor tissue, obtained at surgery. These receptors were collected from a male donor with early-stage non-small cell lung cancer.

A few counts support this clonotype. The rearrangement uses TRBV20-1 and TRBJ2-3, with TRBD2 matching over 11 bases. Germline V gene sequence: CDR1 DFQATT, CDR2 SNEGSKA (reference sequence). The CDR3 sequence is 15 residues long. V lost 0 bases, J lost 5 bases, and 4 bases stayed unmatched. The CDR3 loop is CSARDSGRAQDTQYF. The CDR3 DNA follows: TGCAGTGCTAGAGATAGCGGGAGGGCCCAAGATACGCAGTATTTT.

The chain carries TRBV7-9 and TRBJ2-1; D is perhaps TRBD1 or TRBD2 (5 bases each). V was cut by 4 bases and J by 3 bases, with 16 bases left in between. The CDR3 has 16 amino acids. Germline CDR1 and CDR2: SEHNR and FQNEAQ (reference sequence). CDR3 in amino acids: CASSYGTTTYYNEQFF. The CDR3 nucleotides are TGTGCCAGCAGCTATGGGACCACTACCTACTACAATGAGCAGTTCTTC.

This clonotype was counted a few times. V is TRBV15 and J is TRBJ1-2; 10 bases align to TRBD1. The CDR3 loop spans 15 amino acids. CDR1 is LNHNV and CDR2 is YYDKDF in the germline V gene (reference sequence). The ends lost 2 bases at V and 6 bases at J; junction bases unmatched: 6. CDR3 coding DNA: TGTGCCACCAGCAGACCGGGACAGGGGCCCAATGGCTACACCTTC. It yields the protein CATSRPGQGPNGYTF.

This clonotype is labeled medium-sized. The chain links TRBV6-2 or TRBV6-3 to TRBJ1-1; 11 nucleotides agree with TRBD1. J lost 5 bases, V lost 4 bases, and 3 bases had no gene match. Germline CDR1 MNHEY, CDR2 SVGEGT. This CDR3 comprises 14 residues. The CDR3 loop is CASSLDRGLTEAFF. CDR3 in DNA: TGTGCCAGCAGTTTGGACAGGGGGCTGACTGAAGCTTTCTTT.

This clonotype was observed many times. The chain carries TRBV4-3 and TRBJ2-1; no firm D call. Germline CDR1 LGHNA, CDR2 YSLEER. The V end was cut by 0 bases, the J end by 8 bases, with 14 bases between. The CDR3 is 15 amino acids. The CDR3 DNA sequence: TGCGCCAGCAGCCAAGATTGGTCCCGCAATGATGAGCAGTTCTTC. Residues: CASSQDWSRNDEQFF.

This clonotype was detected only a few times. This rearrangement joins TRBV6-5 to TRBJ2-7; the D gene is possibly TRBD2 (6 bases). This CDR3 comprises 13 residues. CDR1 is MNHEY, CDR2 SVGAGI, per germline. V was cut by 2 bases and J by 3 bases, with 8 bases left in between. CDR3 sequence: CASSYTGSYEQYF. The CDR3 DNA sequence: TGTGCCAGCAGTTACACCGGGAGCTACGAGCAGTACTTC.

The genes are TRBV11-2 and TRBJ1-1; no firm D call. Germline CDR1 is SGHAT and CDR2 is FQNNGV. This CDR3 is 13 amino acids long. Trimming took 3 bases from V and 4 from J, leaving 9 bases between them. The CDR3 loop reads CASSFRVVTEAFF. For the CDR3, the DNA is TGTGCCAGCAGCTTTAGGGTGGTCACTGAAGCTTTCTTT.

This clonotype was seen at least ten times. V and J are TRBV18 and TRBJ1-1, with no clear D. Germline V gives CDR1 KGHSH, CDR2 LQKENI. The CDR3 is 14 amino acids. V lost 4 bases, J lost 2 bases, and 11 bases lay in between. DNA of the CDR3: TGTGCCAGCTCACTACAAGGCGTTAACACTGAAGCTTTCTTT. Translating gives CASSLQGVNTEAFF.

By sample share, this clonotype is medium-sized. The V gene is TRBV30, the J gene TRBJ1-6, with D maybe TRBD1 (5 bases). Germline assignment: CDR1 GTSNPN and CDR2 SVGIG (reference sequence). The CDR3 is made up of 12 amino acids. With 8 bases removed from V and 7 bases from J, the gap between germline ends came to 12 bases. The CDR3 protein is CARSGQNSPLHF. In nucleotides, the CDR3 is TGTGCCCGATCCGGACAAAATTCACCCCTCCACTTT.

In its sample, this clonotype was seen a few times. The genes are TRBV6-5 and TRBJ2-4; 8 bases align to TRBD2. V lost 0 bases, J lost 3 bases, and 4 bases stayed unmatched. CDR3 length: 16 residues. Germline V gene lookup returns CDR1 MNHEY and CDR2 SVGAGI. In nucleotides, the CDR3 is TGTGCCAGCAGTTACTCGCGGGGGGAGGGCAAAAACATTCAGTACTTC. Protein sequence: CASSYSRGEGKNIQYF.

In this sample, this clonotype is large. V is TRBV28 and J is TRBJ1-2; 8 positions agree with TRBD1. V was pared by 3 bases and J by 4 bases, with 4 bases of the junction left unmatched. This CDR3 has 14 amino acids. Germline V gene sequence: CDR1 MDHEN, CDR2 SYDVKM. DNA for the CDR3: TGTGCCAGCAGTTTTTCCGGGACAGGCTATGGCTACACCTTC. The encoded protein is CASSFSGTGYGYTF.

This clonotype is labeled large. V and J are TRBV12-3 or TRBV12-4 and TRBJ1-1; D unclear. The V end was cut by 6 bases, the J end by 6 bases, with 11 bases between. The CDR3 loop spans 12 amino acids. The DNA of the CDR3 is TGTGCCAGCAGCCGAAATCAGCCTGAAGCTTTCTTT. It specifies CASSRNQPEAFF.

By frequency in the sample, this clonotype is medium-sized. The chain employs TRBV29-1 and TRBJ1-2; D is ambiguous. V was clipped by 0 bases and J by 4 bases, with 9 bases between them. The CDR3 has 13 amino acids. Germline V gene data show CDR1 as SQVTM and CDR2 as ANQGSEA. The CDR3 reads CSVEDPWTYGYTF. The CDR3 DNA reads TGCAGCGTTGAAGATCCGTGGACCTATGGCTACACCTTC. The full variable domain, in which reference TRBV29-1 and TRBJ1-2 provide the parts outside the CDR3, is SAVISQKPSRDICQRGTSLTIQCQVDSQVTMMFWYRQQPGQSLTLIATANQGSEATYESGFVIDKFPISRPNLTFSTLTVSNMSPEDSSIYLCSVEDPWTYGYTFGSGTRLTVV.

The chain links TRBV24-1 to TRBJ1-2; D gene unclear. The CDR3 covers 15 residues. Trimming pared 3 bases from V and 8 bases from J, leaving 18 bases between. Germline CDR1 KGHDR, CDR2 SFDVKD. Written as DNA, the CDR3 is TGTGCCACCAGTGATACCCGGACCTTTCAAAAGGGCTACACCTTC. It yields the protein CATSDTRTFQKGYTF.

This clonotype was seen at least ten times. The V call is TRBV6-2 or TRBV6-3, the J call TRBJ2-7; D gene uncertain. Per germline, CDR1 MNHEY and CDR2 SVGEGT. This CDR3 contains 12 residues. Trimming took off 6 bases at V and 3 bases at J, with 9 bases between the two ends. The CDR3 bases are TGTGCCAGCAGGGACGCGTACTACGAGCAGTACTTC. Translating gives CASRDAYYEQYF.

This clonotype is medium-sized by share. The V and J genes are TRBV24-1 and TRBJ2-1, with D possibly being TRBD2 (5 bases). V dropped 4 bases and J dropped 14 bases, with 17 bases sitting between them. This CDR3 region has 13 residues. Germline lookup yields CDR1 KGHDR and CDR2 SFDVKD. The CDR3 loop reads CATSEDIVGRKFF. The DNA for the CDR3 is TGTGCCACCAGTGAGGATATAGTGGGGAGAAAGTTCTTC.

By share, this clonotype ranks as medium-sized (0.01 to 0.1%). This chain joins TRBV20-1 and TRBJ2-7, with 9 bases identical to TRBD1. CDR1 and CDR2 from the germline V gene are DFQATT and SNEGSKA (reference sequence). CDR3 length: 12 residues. Trimming cost V 5 bases and J 5 bases; bases outside gene matches: 4. The CDR3 DNA follows: TGCAGTGCTGGACAGGGGTTCGACGAGCAGTACTTC. Its protein is CSAGQGFDEQYF.

This clonotype was seen only a few times. CDR3 loop: CSARGVAGADTQYF. As DNA, the CDR3 is TGCAGTGCTAGGGGAGTGGCGGGAGCTGATACGCAGTATTTT. The chain uses TRBV20-1 and TRBJ2-3; TRBD2 agrees at 7 bases. The CDR3 runs to 14 residues. With 3 bases clipped from V and 6 bases from J, the junction kept 9 bases outside the gene matches. The germline CDR1 and CDR2 sequences are DFQATT and SNEGSKA (reference sequence).

This clonotype was counted many times. This chain uses TRBV12-3 or TRBV12-4 with TRBJ2-7, with 7 bases lining up with TRBD1. The V gene end was trimmed by 5 bases and the J gene end by 3 bases; junction bases not matched to a gene: 4. The CDR3 totals 13 residues. The CDR3 coding sequence is TGTGCCAGCAGTCGGGGACAGTTCTACGAGCAGTACTTC. As protein: CASSRGQFYEQYF.

This clonotype has at least ten counts. This chain links TRBV5-1 with TRBJ1-5, with 9 bases fitting TRBD1. J was trimmed by 4 bases and V by 0 bases; bases with no gene match: 5. The CDR3 is 16 amino acids. Germline V gene data show CDR1 as SGHRS and CDR2 as YFSETQ. The CDR3 region has the DNA TGCGCCAGCAGCTTGGGGGAAGGGACAGGGAATCAGCCCCAGCATTTT. Protein: CASSLGEGTGNQPQHF.

Concerning this clonotype: This sequence may be a read error, since a much larger clone differs from it by one base. This chain links TRBV5-4 with TRBJ1-2; TRBD1 is a possible D gene (6 bases). The germline CDR1 and CDR2 sequences are SGHNT and YYREEE (reference sequence). This CDR3 has 14 amino acids. V lost 2 bases and J 3 bases, leaving 11 bases between the germline ends. CDR3 in amino acids: CASSFGQGYYGYTF. DNA of the CDR3: TGTGCCAGCAGCTTTGGGCAGGGGTACTATGGCTACACCTTC.

The genes are TRBV12-3 or TRBV12-4 and TRBJ2-7, with 9 bases that match TRBD1. The J segment lost 6 bases and the V segment lost 6 bases, leaving 6 bases of the junction unmatched. The CDR3 is made up of 13 amino acids. The CDR3 DNA reads TGTGCCAGCAGAGGACAGGGGCAGACCGAGCAGTACTTC. This gives the protein CASRGQGQTEQYF.